This T cell receptor (beta chain) was profiled in a study of T cell clonotyping in hematopoietic cell transplantation. The repertoire was sequenced with immunoSEQ multiplex PCR; TCRdb's copy has only in-frame clones and lacks some. The table has over 5,500 clones, just under 80% seen once; the top ten hold more than 35%. CDR3 length equals 12 residues. V lost 5 bases and J lost 7, with 12 bases in between. Germline CDR1 is GTSNPN and CDR2 is SVGIG (reference sequence). The material was peripheral blood mononuclear cells, obtained 180 days after allogeneic stem cell transplant. The source of this sequence is a male patient aged 70-79 years who had an allogeneic stem cell transplant from an unrelated donor, so T cells may come from the graft donor. Some clones in this sample may be carry-over from other donors' samples. The chain carries TRBV30 and TRBJ1-3; no reliable D call. This CDR3 reads CAWGRAANTIYF. The DNA of the CDR3 is TGTGCCTGGGGCCGTGCCGCTAACACCATATATTTT.